There are a few counts of the clone carrying this T cell receptor (beta chain). The antigen is not known. This sample is part of a study of tumor-infiltrating lymphocytes in primary liver carcinoma. Study observations and caveats: Blood trailed tumors significantly in top-250-clone fraction (p = 0.039).

Trimming cost V 4 bases and J 1 base; bases outside gene matches: 12. In germline, CDR1 is SGHKS, CDR2 YYEKEE (reference sequence). This CDR3 has 17 amino acids. The input was about 490 ng total RNA; TCR beta cDNA was made from it with a constant-region primer. Investigators got TCR beta libraries out of three nested multiplex PCR rounds, done with slightly modified ARM-PCR. With TRBV1-TRBV30 forward primers and a C-beta reverse primer, the first two PCR rounds were run for roughly 10 cycles each. Each CDR3 protein is one row after TCRdb ran MiXCR on the multiplex PCR reads. The sample includes about 320,000 distinct CDR3 sequences, approximately 60% of them seen just once. RNA was extracted from whole blood without cell sorting, alongside germline DNA.

The sequencing sample was made of peripheral blood. The chain joins TRBV5-5 to TRBJ2-7; 9 nucleotides align to TRBD2. This TCR came from a man aged 40-49 years with primary liver carcinoma and hepatitis B virus infection. CDR3 residues: CASSLAGGVGVSYEQYF. The CDR3 nucleotides read TGTGCCAGCAGCCTCGCGGGAGGGGTAGGAGTATCCTACGAGCAGTACTTC.